This T cell receptor beta chain is drawn from a study of beta chain features in type 1 diabetes. Study findings and constraints: For patients, the naive, central memory and Treg TCRB repertoires appeared more alike than for healthy donors.

Sequenced material consisted of expressed TCRB transcripts (all of the isolated RNA was reverse transcribed). The method was immunoSEQ multiplex PCR; TCRdb's version includes in-frame clones alone and lacks a portion of them. This table holds around 400,000 clones, more than 13% found once. It was via CD45RO/CCR7/CD25/CD127/CD95/CD27 that CD4+ naive, central memory, regulatory and stem cell-like memory cells were sorted. Concerning this clone: What it recognizes is unknown.

Germline assignment: CDR1 SGHTA and CDR2 FQGNSA. V lost 1 base to trimming and J lost 2 bases, with 12 bases between them. This CDR3 spans 15 amino acids. V and J are TRBV7-2 and TRBJ2-7; tentative D call: TRBD1 (6 bases). This clonotype was sampled from a woman younger than 35 in good health. Sequencing input: naive CD4+ T cells from blood. Written as DNA, the CDR3 is TGTGCCAGCAGCTTAGGACAGGTTGTTACCTACGAGCAGTACTTC. Its translation: CASSLGQVVTYEQYF.